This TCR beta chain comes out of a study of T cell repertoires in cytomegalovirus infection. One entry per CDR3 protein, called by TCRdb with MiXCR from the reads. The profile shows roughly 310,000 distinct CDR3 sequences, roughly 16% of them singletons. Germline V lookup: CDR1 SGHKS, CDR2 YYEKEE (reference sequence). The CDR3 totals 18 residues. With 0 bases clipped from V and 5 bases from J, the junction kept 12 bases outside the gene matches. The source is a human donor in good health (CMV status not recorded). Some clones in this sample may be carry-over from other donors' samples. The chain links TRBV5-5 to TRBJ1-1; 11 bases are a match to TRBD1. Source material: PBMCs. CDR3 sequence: CASSLVLFRDRGWTEAFF. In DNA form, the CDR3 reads TGTGCCAGCAGCTTGGTTTTGTTCCGGGACAGGGGGTGGACTGAAGCTTTCTTT.